The rows below give T cell receptor beta chains drawn from one sample of a study of T-cell reconstitution after alpha-beta-depleted transplantation in children. TCRdb itself ran the PCR reads through MiXCR, one entry per CDR3 protein. There are about 190,000 distinct CDR3 sequences in the sample; around 10% occur only once, and 13% lies in the top ten. Source: PBMCs, taken before TCRalphabeta/CD19-depleted stem cell transplant. These receptors came from a boy under 10 years old with acute myeloid leukemia, due to receive a stem cell transplant. CDR3s include the opening cysteine and the closing phenylalanine or tryptophan. D genes are given only for firm matches. Some rows have no size entry. The others give once, few or many, or a class for an expanded clone.

abundance: many; len: 15; v_gene: TRBV7-8; d_gene: .; j_gene: TRBJ1-4; CDR3aa: CASSRGRFGDEKLFF; CDR3nt: TGTGCCAGCAGCCGTGGACGGTTCGGTGATGAAAAACTGTTTTTT
abundance: many; len: 15; v_gene: TRBV19; d_gene: TRBD1; j_gene: TRBJ1-2; CDR3aa: CASSIPGQPFYGYTF; CDR3nt: TGTGCCAGTAGTATTCCGGGACAGCCTTTCTATGGCTACACCTTC
abundance: many; len: 14; v_gene: TRBV28; d_gene: .; j_gene: TRBJ1-4; CDR3aa: CASSLRGVREKLFF; CDR3nt: TGTGCCAGCAGCCTCCGCGGCGTGCGTGAAAAACTGTTTTTT
abundance: many; len: 12; v_gene: TRBV5-8; d_gene: .; j_gene: TRBJ2-2; CDR3aa: CASSFGGGELFF; CDR3nt: TGTGCCAGCAGCTTCGGTGGCGGGGAGCTGTTTTTT
abundance: many; len: 12; v_gene: TRBV20-1; d_gene: TRBD1; j_gene: TRBJ1-2; CDR3aa: CSAGTEAYGYTF; CDR3nt: TGCAGTGCTGGGACAGAAGCCTATGGCTACACCTTC
abundance: many; len: 19; v_gene: TRBV28; d_gene: TRBD2; j_gene: TRBJ2-1; CDR3aa: CASSSILLAGGPFYNEQFF; CDR3nt: TGTGCCAGCAGTTCAATACTCCTAGCGGGAGGGCCTTTCTACAATGAGCAGTTCTTC
abundance: many; len: 19; v_gene: TRBV4-1; d_gene: .; j_gene: TRBJ2-3; CDR3aa: CASSQVWGSQGLGTDTQYF; CDR3nt: TGCGCCAGCAGCCAAGTGTGGGGATCCCAGGGGCTGGGCACAGATACGCAGTATTTT
abundance: many; len: 16; v_gene: TRBV28; d_gene: TRBD2; j_gene: TRBJ2-1; CDR3aa: CATKHRTSGLIDEQFF; CDR3nt: TGTGCCACGAAACATAGGACTAGCGGTTTGATCGATGAGCAGTTCTTC
abundance: many; len: 14; v_gene: TRBV7-3; d_gene: .; j_gene: TRBJ2-1; CDR3aa: CASAEGSGYNEQFF; CDR3nt: TGTGCCAGTGCCGAGGGTTCGGGTTACAATGAGCAGTTCTTC
abundance: many; len: 15; v_gene: TRBV7-9; d_gene: .; j_gene: TRBJ2-1; CDR3aa: CASSLVRAARYEQFF; CDR3nt: TGTGCCAGCAGCTTAGTAAGGGCGGCTCGGTATGAGCAGTTCTTC
abundance: many; len: 15; v_gene: TRBV5-1; d_gene: .; j_gene: TRBJ2-7; CDR3aa: CASSSETTGPYEQYF; CDR3nt: TGCGCCAGCAGCTCCGAGACGACGGGGCCCTACGAGCAGTACTTC
abundance: many; len: 14; v_gene: TRBV29-1; d_gene: TRBD2; j_gene: TRBJ2-1; CDR3aa: CSVDGLAGYNEQFF; CDR3nt: TGCAGCGTTGATGGACTAGCGGGATACAATGAGCAGTTCTTC
abundance: many; len: 17; v_gene: TRBV7-6; d_gene: TRBD2; j_gene: TRBJ2-3; CDR3aa: CASSRGTSGALTDTQYF; CDR3nt: TGTGCCAGCAGCCGGGGGACTAGCGGGGCCCTCACAGATACGCAGTATTTT
abundance: .; len: 15; v_gene: TRBV7-6; d_gene: .; j_gene: TRBJ2-2; CDR3aa: CASSLARSNTGELFF; CDR3nt: TGTGCCAGCAGCTTAGCGCGGTCGAACACCGGGGAGCTGTTTTTT
abundance: many; len: 11; v_gene: TRBV7-2; d_gene: .; j_gene: TRBJ2-3; CDR3aa: CASSPVDTQYF; CDR3nt: TGTGCCAGCAGCCCCGTAGACACGCAGTATTTT
abundance: many; len: 12; v_gene: TRBV12-3/TRBV12-4; d_gene: .; j_gene: TRBJ2-7; CDR3aa: CASSLSAGEQYF; CDR3nt: TGTGCCAGCAGTTTATCGGCGGGTGAGCAGTACTTC
abundance: many; len: 15; v_gene: TRBV18; d_gene: TRBD1; j_gene: TRBJ1-5; CDR3aa: CASSGPGQGNQPQHF; CDR3nt: TGTGCCAGCTCAGGACCGGGACAGGGAAATCAGCCCCAGCATTTT
abundance: many; len: 13; v_gene: TRBV20-1; d_gene: .; j_gene: TRBJ1-4; CDR3aa: CSVIGGVPEKLFF; CDR3nt: TGCAGTGTTATAGGGGGAGTACCTGAAAAACTGTTTTTT
abundance: many; len: 15; v_gene: TRBV3-1; d_gene: TRBD1; j_gene: TRBJ1-4; CDR3aa: CASSQVTGVAEKLFF; CDR3nt: TGTGCCAGCAGCCAAGTCACAGGGGTTGCCGAAAAACTGTTTTTT
abundance: many; len: 15; v_gene: TRBV7-2; d_gene: .; j_gene: TRBJ2-7; CDR3aa: CASSVGAGLNYEQYF; CDR3nt: TGTGCCAGCAGCGTAGGGGCAGGGCTTAACTACGAGCAGTACTTC
abundance: many; len: 15; v_gene: TRBV7-6; d_gene: TRBD2; j_gene: TRBJ2-1; CDR3aa: CASSSRVGGPHEQFF; CDR3nt: TGTGCCAGCAGCTCCAGGGTGGGAGGGCCCCATGAGCAGTTCTTC
abundance: many; len: 16; v_gene: TRBV4-1; d_gene: .; j_gene: TRBJ2-3; CDR3aa: CASSQENRGSTDTQYF; CDR3nt: TGCGCCAGCAGCCAAGAAAATCGCGGGAGCACAGATACGCAGTATTTT
abundance: many; len: 13; v_gene: TRBV18; d_gene: .; j_gene: TRBJ1-1; CDR3aa: CASSVGTDTEAFF; CDR3nt: TGTGCCAGCTCAGTCGGGACGGACACTGAAGCTTTCTTT
abundance: .; len: 18; v_gene: TRBV20-1; d_gene: TRBD2; j_gene: TRBJ2-1; CDR3aa: CCAATGTSGNLAQYEQFF; CDR3nt: TGCTGTGCTGCGACCGGGACTAGCGGAAATTTGGCGCAATATGAGCAGTTCTTC
abundance: many; len: 16; v_gene: TRBV7-2; d_gene: .; j_gene: TRBJ1-1; CDR3aa: CASSRVAGTMNTEAFF; CDR3nt: TGTGCCAGCAGCCGGGTCGCCGGGACAATGAACACTGAAGCTTTCTTT
abundance: .; len: 15; v_gene: TRBV20-1; d_gene: .; j_gene: TRBJ2-5; CDR3aa: CSASPSKGSQETQYF; CDR3nt: TGCAGTGCTAGCCCCTCCAAGGGCAGCCAAGAGACCCAGTACTTC
abundance: many; len: 15; v_gene: TRBV20-1; d_gene: TRBD2; j_gene: TRBJ2-5; CDR3aa: CSARGTSGFTGTQYF; CDR3nt: TGCAGTGCTAGAGGGACTAGCGGGTTCACAGGGACCCAGTACTTC
abundance: many; len: 13; v_gene: TRBV7-2; d_gene: .; j_gene: TRBJ2-3; CDR3aa: CASSFPGTDTQYF; CDR3nt: TGTGCCAGCAGCTTCCCCGGCACAGATACGCAGTATTTT
abundance: many; len: 14; v_gene: TRBV7-3; d_gene: .; j_gene: TRBJ2-2; CDR3aa: CASSLLTGYGELFF; CDR3nt: TGTGCCAGCAGCTTGTTGACAGGTTATGGGGAGCTGTTTTTT
abundance: .; len: 15; v_gene: TRBV12-3/TRBV12-4; d_gene: .; j_gene: TRBJ1-5; CDR3aa: CASSLLRGTNQPQHF; CDR3nt: TGTGCCAGCAGTTTGTTGAGGGGGACGAATCAGCCCCAGCATTTT
abundance: many; len: 15; v_gene: TRBV5-1; d_gene: .; j_gene: TRBJ2-1; CDR3aa: CASSLVLGTYNEQFF; CDR3nt: TGCGCCAGCAGCTTGGTCCTCGGGACCTACAATGAGCAGTTCTTC
abundance: many; len: 13; v_gene: TRBV6-5; d_gene: .; j_gene: TRBJ1-6; CDR3aa: CASSYFNNSPLHF; CDR3nt: TGTGCCAGCAGTTACTTTAATAATTCACCCCTCCACTTT
abundance: many; len: 15; v_gene: TRBV5-1; d_gene: .; j_gene: TRBJ1-1; CDR3aa: CASSLALARDPEAFF; CDR3nt: TGCGCCAGCAGCTTGGCCCTTGCACGCGACCCAGAAGCTTTCTTT
abundance: few; len: 13; v_gene: TRBV15; d_gene: .; j_gene: TRBJ2-3; CDR3aa: CATTAQGSDTQYF; CDR3nt: TGTGCCACCACCGCCCAGGGGTCAGATACGCAGTATTTT
abundance: .; len: 14; v_gene: TRBV28; d_gene: .; j_gene: TRBJ2-7; CDR3aa: CAMGPGLSSYEQYF; CDR3nt: TGTGCCATGGGCCCGGGACTCAGCTCCTACGAGCAGTACTTC